Below, 4 T cell receptor beta chains from the same sample are listed, as sequenced in a study of molecular identifiers for immune sequencing clone quantification. TCRdb processed the PCR reads anew with MiXCR; each CDR3 protein has one entry. This table holds 63,000 or so distinct CDR3 sequences, around 17% found once. The sample comprised naive CD8+ T cells from blood, with Jurkat cell RNA spiked in. The sample's subset: FACS-sorted CD8+CD4-CCR7+CD45RA+ naive T cells. The receptors were gathered from a human donor in good health. Some libraries in this study had Jurkat cell RNA spiked in.

This clonotype was observed a handful of times. The rearrangement joins TRBV28 to TRBJ2-3; possible D gene TRBD2, 5 bases. The V gene lost 7 bases and the J gene lost 4 bases, with 9 bases spanning the gap. Per the germline V gene, CDR1 is MDHEN and CDR2 is SYDVKM. This CDR3 contains 12 residues. The CDR3 sequence is CASNRAADTQYF. DNA of the CDR3: TGTGCCAGCAATCGAGCGGCAGATACGCAGTATTTT.

Many counts were recorded for this clonotype. This chain connects TRBV7-2 to TRBJ2-7; D is tentatively TRBD1 or TRBD2 (5 bases each). Trimming stripped 5 bases from V and 6 bases from J, with 17 bases between. The CDR3 runs 14 residues. The germline gives CDR1 SGHTA, CDR2 FQGNSA. The CDR3 is CASSPPGSSGEQYF. CDR3 coding DNA: TGTGCCAGCAGCCCCCCAGGGAGTTCGGGCGAGCAGTACTTC.

This clonotype was seen at least ten times. The rearrangement uses TRBV11-2 and TRBJ2-1, with 9 bases identical to TRBD1. The CDR3 consists of 17 residues. V was pared by 0 bases and J by 0 bases, with 3 bases of the junction left unmatched. Germline values: CDR1 SGHAT, CDR2 FQNNGV. The CDR3 spells CASSLEPGQGSYNEQFF. CDR3 nucleotides: TGTGCCAGCAGCTTAGAGCCGGGACAGGGCTCCTACAATGAGCAGTTCTTC.

This clonotype was seen at least ten times. The chain recombines TRBV7-2 with TRBJ2-7, with 7 bases aligning to TRBD1. The CDR3 totals 14 residues. The V segment lost 2 bases and the J segment 3 bases; nucleotides outside the gene matches: 4. Germline V gene lookup returns CDR1 SGHTA and CDR2 FQGNSA. CDR3 sequence (DNA): TGTGCCAGCAGCTTACTGGACAGGCACTACGAGCAGTACTTC. Translation gives CASSLLDRHYEQYF.